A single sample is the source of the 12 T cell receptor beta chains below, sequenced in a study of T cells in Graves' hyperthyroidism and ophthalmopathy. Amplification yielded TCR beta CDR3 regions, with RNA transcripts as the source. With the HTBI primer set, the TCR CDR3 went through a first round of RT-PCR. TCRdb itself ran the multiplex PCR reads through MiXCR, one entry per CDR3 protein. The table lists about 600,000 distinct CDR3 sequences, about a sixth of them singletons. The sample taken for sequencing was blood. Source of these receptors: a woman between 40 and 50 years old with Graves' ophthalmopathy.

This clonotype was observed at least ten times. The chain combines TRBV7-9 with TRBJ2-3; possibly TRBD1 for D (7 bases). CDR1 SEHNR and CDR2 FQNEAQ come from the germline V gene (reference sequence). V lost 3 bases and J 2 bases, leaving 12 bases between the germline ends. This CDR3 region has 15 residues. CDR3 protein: CASSFQGGPTDTQYF. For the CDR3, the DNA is TGTGCCAGCAGCTTTCAGGGGGGCCCCACAGATACGCAGTATTTT.

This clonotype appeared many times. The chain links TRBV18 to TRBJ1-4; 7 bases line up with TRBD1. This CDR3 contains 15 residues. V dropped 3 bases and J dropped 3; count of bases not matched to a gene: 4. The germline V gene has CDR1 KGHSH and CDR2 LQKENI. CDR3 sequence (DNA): TGTGCCAGCTCACCTCCGGGACAGTCTAATGAAAAACTGTTTTTT. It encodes CASSPPGQSNEKLFF.

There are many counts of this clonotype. CDR3 bases: TGTGCCAGCACTGCCTCCGGGAACACCATATATTTT. It is translated as CASTASGNTIYF. The chain uses TRBV6-1 and TRBJ1-3; no clear D gene. V gave up 7 bases and J gave up 7 bases, with 11 bases separating them. Germline lookup yields CDR1 MNHNS and CDR2 SASEGT. This CDR3 is 12 amino acids long.

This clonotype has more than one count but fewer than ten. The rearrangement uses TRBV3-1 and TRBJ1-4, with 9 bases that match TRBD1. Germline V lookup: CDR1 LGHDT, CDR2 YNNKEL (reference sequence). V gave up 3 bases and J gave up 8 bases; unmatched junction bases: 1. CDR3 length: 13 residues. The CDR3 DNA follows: TGTGCCAGCAGCCAGACAGGGGGGGAAAAACTGTTTTTT. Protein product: CASSQTGGEKLFF.

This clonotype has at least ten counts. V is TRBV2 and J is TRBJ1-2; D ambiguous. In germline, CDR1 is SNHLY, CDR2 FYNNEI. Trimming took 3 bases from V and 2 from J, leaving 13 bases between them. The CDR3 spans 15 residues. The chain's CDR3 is CASSDWSDGNYGYTF. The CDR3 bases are TGTGCCAGCAGTGATTGGTCGGACGGAAACTATGGCTACACCTTC. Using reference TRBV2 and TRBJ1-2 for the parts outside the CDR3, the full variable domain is EPEVTQTPSHQVTQMGQEVILRCVPISNHLYFYWYRQILGQKVEFLVSFYNNEISEKSEIFDDQFSVERPDGSNFTLKIRSTKLEDSAMYFCASSDWSDGNYGYTFGSGTRLTVV.

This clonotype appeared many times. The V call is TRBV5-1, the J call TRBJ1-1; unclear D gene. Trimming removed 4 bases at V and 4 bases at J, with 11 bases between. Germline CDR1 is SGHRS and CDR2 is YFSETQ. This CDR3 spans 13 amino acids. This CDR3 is CASSPTAGTEAFF. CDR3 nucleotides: TGCGCCAGCAGCCCGACCGCCGGCACTGAAGCTTTCTTT.

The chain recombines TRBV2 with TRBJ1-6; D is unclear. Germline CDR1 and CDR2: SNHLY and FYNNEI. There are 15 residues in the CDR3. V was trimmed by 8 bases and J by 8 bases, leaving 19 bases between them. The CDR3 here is CASVGVNSRDSPLHF. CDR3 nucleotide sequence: TGTGCCAGCGTCGGGGTCAACTCAAGGGATTCACCCCTCCACTTT.

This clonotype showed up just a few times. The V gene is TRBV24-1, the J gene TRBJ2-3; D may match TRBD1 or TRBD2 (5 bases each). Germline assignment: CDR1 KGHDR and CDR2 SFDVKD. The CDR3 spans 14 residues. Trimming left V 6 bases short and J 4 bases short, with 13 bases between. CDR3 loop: CATSLGRSADTQYF. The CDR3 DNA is TGTGCCACCAGTTTGGGACGAAGCGCAGATACGCAGTATTTT.

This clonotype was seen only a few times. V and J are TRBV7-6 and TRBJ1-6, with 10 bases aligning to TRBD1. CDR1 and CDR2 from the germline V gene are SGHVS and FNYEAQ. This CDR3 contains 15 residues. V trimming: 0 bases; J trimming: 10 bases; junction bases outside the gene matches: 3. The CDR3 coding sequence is TGTGCCAGCAGCTTAGCCCCGGGACAGGGGTCACCCCTCCACTTT. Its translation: CASSLAPGQGSPLHF.

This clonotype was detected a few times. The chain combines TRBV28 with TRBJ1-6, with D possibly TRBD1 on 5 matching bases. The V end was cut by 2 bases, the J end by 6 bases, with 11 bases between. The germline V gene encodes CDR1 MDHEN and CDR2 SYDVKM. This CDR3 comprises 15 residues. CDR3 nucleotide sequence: TGTGCCAGCAGTTTAGTCCGGGGACCTAATTCACCCCTCCACTTT. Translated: CASSLVRGPNSPLHF.

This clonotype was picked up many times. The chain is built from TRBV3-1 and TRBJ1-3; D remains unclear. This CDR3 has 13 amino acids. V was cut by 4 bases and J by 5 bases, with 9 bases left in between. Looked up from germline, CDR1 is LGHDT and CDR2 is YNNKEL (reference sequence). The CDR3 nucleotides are TGTGCCAGCAGCCCTTCCGTCCGAAACACCATATATTTT. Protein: CASSPSVRNTIYF.

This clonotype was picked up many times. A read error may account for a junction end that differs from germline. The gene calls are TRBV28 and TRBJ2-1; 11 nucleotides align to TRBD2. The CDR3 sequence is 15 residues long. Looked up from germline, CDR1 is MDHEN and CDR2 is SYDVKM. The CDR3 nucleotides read TGTACCAGCAGCCCGGGACTAGCGGACTACAATGAGCAGTTCTTC. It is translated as CTSSPGLADYNEQFF.